Below, 21 T cell receptor beta chains from the same sample are listed, as sequenced in a study of Ad26.COV2.S vaccination and SARS-CoV-2 variants. As for treatment: about 20 received Ad26.COV2.S at low or high dose, single or two shots; roughly five received placebo; per-sample allocation not given. Sample collection was performed on day 63 after the first vaccine or placebo injection. Profiling relied on immunoSEQ multiplex PCR, and the TCRdb table lists in-frame clones only, not all of them. The table has 350,000 to 450,000 clones, approximately 90% seen once. Sequencing used peripheral blood, obtained in a trial of Ad26.COV2.S vaccine versus placebo. These receptors all stem from a person between 18 and 65 years old who received the Ad26.COV2.S COVID-19 vaccine or a placebo.

The gene calls are TRBV28 and TRBJ1-1, with TRBD1 matching 8 bases. Germline V lookup: CDR1 MDHEN, CDR2 SYDVKM. This CDR3 has 14 amino acids. J lost 5 bases, V lost 4 bases, and 6 bases had no gene match. The CDR3 loop is CASSYGQGGTEAFF. The CDR3 DNA reads as TGTGCCAGCAGTTACGGACAGGGTGGGACTGAAGCTTTCTTT. The whole variable domain, filled in from reference TRBV28 and TRBJ1-1, reads DVKVTQSSRYLVKRTGEKVFLECVQDMDHENMFWYRQDPGLGLRLIYFSYDVKMKEKGDIPEGYSVSREKKERFSLILESASTNQTSMYLCASSYGQGGTEAFFGQGTRLTVV.

The chain carries TRBV6-5 and TRBJ2-1; TRBD1 matches 7 bases. V lost 0 bases and J lost 7; bases outside the gene matches: 3. This CDR3 has 14 residues. In germline, CDR1 is MNHEY, CDR2 SVGAGI. This CDR3 is CASSYSGRGNEQFF. CDR3 DNA sequence: TGTGCCAGCAGTTACTCGGGCAGGGGGAATGAGCAGTTCTTC.

The CDR3: CASSWTGPTDTQYF. Written as DNA, the CDR3 is TGTGCCAGCAGCTGGACAGGCCCCACAGATACGCAGTATTTT. The chain has TRBV7-8 and TRBJ2-3; 7 nucleotides match TRBD1. This CDR3 is built from 14 residues. CDR1 and CDR2 from the germline V gene are SGHVS and FQNEAQ. After removal of 4 bases from V and 2 bases from J, the junction contained 3 bases not matched to a gene.

On this clone itself: Possible read error: a much larger clone is one base away. This chain connects TRBV12-3 or TRBV12-4 to TRBJ1-5; D gene uncertain. The CDR3 runs 13 residues. V was cut by 3 bases and J by 3 bases, with 6 bases left in between. CDR3 region: CASSFGDNQPQHF. The CDR3 DNA reads as TGTGCCAGCAGTTTTGGGGACAATCAGCCCCAGCATTTT.

The V call is TRBV5-4, the J call TRBJ2-5; TRBD2 agrees at 8 bases. Unmatched junction bases numbered 7, after V lost 4 bases and J lost 2 bases. CDR1 and CDR2 (germline): SGHNT, YYREEE (reference sequence). The CDR3 length is 15 residues. The chain's CDR3 is CASSGSGRGQETQYF. CDR3 in DNA: TGTGCCAGCAGCGGGAGCGGGAGAGGGCAAGAGACCCAGTACTTC.

The chain is built from TRBV28 and TRBJ2-1, with 8 bases identical to TRBD2. The V segment lost 3 bases and the J segment 1 base; nucleotides outside the gene matches: 8. Germline V gives CDR1 MDHEN, CDR2 SYDVKM. This CDR3 has 17 amino acids. The CDR3 here is CASSFTAGEPSYNEQFF. The CDR3 coding sequence is TGTGCCAGCAGTTTCACAGCGGGAGAGCCTTCCTACAATGAGCAGTTCTTC.

The J gene is TRBJ2-7, the V gene TRBV28, with 8 bases identical to TRBD1. The CDR3 is 18 residues long. CDR1 MDHEN and CDR2 SYDVKM come from the germline V gene. V lost 6 bases to trimming and J lost 5 bases; unmatched junction nucleotides: 21. The CDR3 sequence is CASRTNSRGRGGTDEQYF. The CDR3 nucleotides are TGTGCCAGCAGAACAAATTCCAGGGGGCGCGGTGGCACAGACGAGCAGTACTTC. The whole variable domain, filled in from reference TRBV28 and TRBJ2-7, reads DVKVTQSSRYLVKRTGEKVFLECVQDMDHENMFWYRQDPGLGLRLIYFSYDVKMKEKGDIPEGYSVSREKKERFSLILESASTNQTSMYLCASRTNSRGRGGTDEQYFGPGTRLTVT.

This chain uses TRBV6-5 with TRBJ2-3; the D gene could be TRBD1 or TRBD2 (5 bases each). The CDR3 runs to 16 residues. Trimming stripped 0 bases from V and 2 bases from J, with 12 bases between. Germline V gene data show CDR1 as MNHEY and CDR2 as SVGAGI. Written as DNA, the CDR3 is TGTGCCAGCAGTTACTCTGCCGGGACCGACACAGATACGCAGTATTTT. Translation: CASSYSAGTDTDTQYF.

J is TRBJ1-5 and V is TRBV18; D is unclear. The V gene's germline CDR1 is KGHSH and CDR2 LQKENI. The CDR3 is made up of 13 amino acids. The V and J ends lost 3 bases and 1 base respectively, with 4 bases between them. The CDR3 reads CASSPLSNQPQHF. In nucleotides, the CDR3 is TGTGCCAGCTCACCCCTAAGCAATCAGCCCCAGCATTTT.

The chain is built from TRBV6-5 and TRBJ2-5, with TRBD1 matching over 11 bases. This CDR3 comprises 15 residues. Germline lookup yields CDR1 MNHEY and CDR2 SVGAGI. The junction had 5 bases not matched to a gene; V was cut back by 7 bases and J by 1 base. As DNA, the CDR3 is TGTGCCAGCACCTGGGGGACAGGGGGCCAAGAGACCCAGTACTTC. It specifies CASTWGTGGQETQYF.

This rearrangement joins TRBV15 to TRBJ2-7; D remains unclear. The germline V and J ends were trimmed by 0 bases and 4 bases, with 7 bases remaining between them. CDR1 and CDR2 (germline): LNHNV, YYDKDF (reference sequence). The CDR3 covers 13 residues. CDR3 DNA: TGTGCCACCAGCAGAGACACTGGATACGAGCAGTACTTC. Its translation is CATSRDTGYEQYF.

CDR3 nucleotides: TGCGCCAGCAACCCACCGGGACAGCCCTACGAGCAGTACTTC. Translation: CASNPPGQPYEQYF. The chain uses TRBV5-1 and TRBJ2-7; TRBD1 agrees at 7 bases. The CDR3 runs to 14 residues. CDR1 SGHRS and CDR2 YFSETQ come from the germline V gene. V trimming: 6 bases; J trimming: 2 bases; junction bases outside the gene matches: 8. The whole variable domain, filled in from reference TRBV5-1 and TRBJ2-7, reads KAGVTQTPRYLIKTRGQQVTLSCSPISGHRSVSWYQQTPGQGLQFLFEYFSETQRNKGNFPGRFSGRQFSNSRSEMNVSTLELGDSALYLCASNPPGQPYEQYFGPGTRLTVT.

This clone was recorded once. The J gene is TRBJ2-3, the V gene TRBV5-4; TRBD2 matches 9 bases. CDR3 length: 14 amino acids. V was clipped by 4 bases and J by 3 bases; unmatched bases: 3. Germline CDR1 reads SGHNT; CDR2 reads YYREEE (reference sequence). The chain's CDR3 is CASSRGRATDTQYF. CDR3 in DNA: TGTGCCAGCAGCCGCGGGAGGGCGACAGATACGCAGTATTTT.

V gene TRBV10-3 combines with J gene TRBJ2-7; the D gene could be TRBD1 or TRBD2 (5 bases each). Germline V gene data show CDR1 as ENHRY and CDR2 as SYGVKD. This CDR3 has 14 residues. V lost 3 bases and J 3 bases, leaving 12 bases between the germline ends. CDR3 sequence: CAISDPGADYEQYF. Here the CDR3 DNA reads TGTGCCATCAGTGACCCCGGGGCGGACTACGAGCAGTACTTC.

This rearrangement joins TRBV6-6 to TRBJ2-1; D gene uncertain. Per the germline V gene, CDR1 is MNHNY and CDR2 is SVGAGI (reference sequence). There are 12 residues in the CDR3. Trimming removed 3 bases from V and 8 bases from J, with 8 bases in between. The CDR3 nucleotides read TGTGCCAGCAGTTATATTGGGGATGAGCAGTTCTTC. Protein sequence: CASSYIGDEQFF.

The chain couples TRBV28 to TRBJ2-1; unclear D gene. This CDR3 is built from 12 residues. V was trimmed by 4 bases and J by 5 bases, leaving 6 bases between them. CDR1 MDHEN and CDR2 SYDVKM come from the germline V gene. The DNA for the CDR3 is TGTGCCAGCAGTTATTTGGACAATGAGCAGTTCTTC. Its translation: CASSYLDNEQFF.

This rearrangement joins TRBV28 to TRBJ2-1; D is ambiguous. The CDR3 contains 16 residues. The V and J ends lost 4 bases and 3 bases respectively, with 16 bases between them. Germline V gene sequence: CDR1 MDHEN, CDR2 SYDVKM. CDR3 residues: CASSSQTDPGYNEQFF. The CDR3 DNA sequence: TGTGCCAGCAGTTCCCAGACCGACCCTGGCTACAATGAGCAGTTCTTC.

The V gene is TRBV28, the J gene TRBJ2-7; D is uncertain. Trimming took 7 bases from V and 2 from J, leaving 3 bases between them. CDR1 and CDR2 from the germline V gene are MDHEN and SYDVKM. The CDR3 covers 10 residues. The CDR3, as DNA: TGTGCCAGCAAAGCCTACGAGCAGTACTTC. This encodes CASKAYEQYF.

This chain connects TRBV5-4 to TRBJ2-2; perhaps TRBD2 as D (6 bases). The CDR3 has 16 amino acids. The germline V gene encodes CDR1 SGHNT and CDR2 YYREEE (reference sequence). V was cut by 0 bases and J by 8 bases, with 17 bases left in between. The CDR3 nucleotides are TGTGCCAGCAGCTTGGATTCCCTAGCGCCCGCAGGGGAGCTGTTTTTT. Translating it yields CASSLDSLAPAGELFF.

The genes are TRBV18 and TRBJ1-1, with a weak D call TRBD1 (6 bases). With 2 bases removed from V and 8 bases from J, the gap between germline ends came to 12 bases. This CDR3 spans 13 amino acids. Germline V gene lookup returns CDR1 KGHSH and CDR2 LQKENI. CDR3 DNA sequence: TGTGCCAGCTCACCAAGGGACATCTCAGAAGCTTTCTTT. Protein: CASSPRDISEAFF.

The genes are TRBV29-1 and TRBJ2-1; D might be TRBD1 (6 bases). This CDR3 has 19 residues. Germline V gene sequence: CDR1 SQVTM, CDR2 ANQGSEA. The germline V and J ends were trimmed by 4 bases and 0 bases, with 25 bases remaining between them. The CDR3 loop reads CSVVGGQSAHRHSYNEQFF. The DNA for the CDR3 is TGCAGCGTTGTAGGAGGACAGAGCGCTCACCGACACTCCTACAATGAGCAGTTCTTC.